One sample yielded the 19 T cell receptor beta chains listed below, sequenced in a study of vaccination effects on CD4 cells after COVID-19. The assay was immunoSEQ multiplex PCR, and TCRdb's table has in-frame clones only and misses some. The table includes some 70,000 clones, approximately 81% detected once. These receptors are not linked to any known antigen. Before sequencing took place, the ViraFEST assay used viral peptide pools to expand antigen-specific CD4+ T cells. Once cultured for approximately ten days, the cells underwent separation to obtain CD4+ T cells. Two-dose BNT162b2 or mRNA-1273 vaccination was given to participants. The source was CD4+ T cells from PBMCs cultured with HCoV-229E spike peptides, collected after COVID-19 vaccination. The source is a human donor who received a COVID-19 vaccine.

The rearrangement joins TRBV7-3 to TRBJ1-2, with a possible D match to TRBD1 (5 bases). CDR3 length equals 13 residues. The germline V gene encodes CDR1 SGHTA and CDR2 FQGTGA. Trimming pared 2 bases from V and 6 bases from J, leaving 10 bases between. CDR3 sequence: CASSLSGFDGYTF. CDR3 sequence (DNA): TGTGCCAGCAGCTTATCAGGGTTCGATGGCTACACCTTC.

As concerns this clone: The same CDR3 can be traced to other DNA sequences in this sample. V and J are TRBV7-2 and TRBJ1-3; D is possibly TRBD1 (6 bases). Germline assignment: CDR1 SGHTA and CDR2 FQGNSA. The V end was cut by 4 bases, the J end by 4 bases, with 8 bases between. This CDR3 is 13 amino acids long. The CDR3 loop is CASSSDRGNTIYF. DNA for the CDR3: TGTGCCAGCAGCTCCGACAGGGGAAACACCATATATTTT.

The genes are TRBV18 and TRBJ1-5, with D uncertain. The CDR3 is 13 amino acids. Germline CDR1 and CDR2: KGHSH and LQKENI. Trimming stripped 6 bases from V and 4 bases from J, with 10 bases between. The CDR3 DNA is TGTGCCAGCTCTGTGGACGGTAATCAGCCCCAGCATTTT. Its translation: CASSVDGNQPQHF.

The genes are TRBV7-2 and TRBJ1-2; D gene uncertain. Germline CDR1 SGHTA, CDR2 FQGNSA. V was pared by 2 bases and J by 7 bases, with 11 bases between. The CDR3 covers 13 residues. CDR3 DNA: TGTGCCAGCAGCTTACAGGCAGTCGCTGGCTACACCTTC. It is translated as CASSLQAVAGYTF.

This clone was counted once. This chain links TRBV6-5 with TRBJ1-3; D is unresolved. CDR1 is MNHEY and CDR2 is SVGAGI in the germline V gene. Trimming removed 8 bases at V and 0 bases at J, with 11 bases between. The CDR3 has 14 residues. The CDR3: CASRGLNSGNTIYF. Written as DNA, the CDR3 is TGTGCCAGCCGCGGGCTGAACTCTGGAAACACCATATATTTT.

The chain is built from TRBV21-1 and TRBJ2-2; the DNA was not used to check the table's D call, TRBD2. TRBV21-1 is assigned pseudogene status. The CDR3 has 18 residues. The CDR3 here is CASSKRWGRMWVTGELFF. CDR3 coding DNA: TGTGCCAGCAGCAAGCGTTGGGGGAGGATGTGGGTCACCGGGGAGCTGTTTTTT.

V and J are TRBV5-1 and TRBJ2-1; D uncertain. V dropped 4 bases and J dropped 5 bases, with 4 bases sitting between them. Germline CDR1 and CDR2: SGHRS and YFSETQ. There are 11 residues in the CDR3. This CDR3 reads CASSQNNEQFF. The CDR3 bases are TGCGCCAGCAGCCAGAACAATGAGCAGTTCTTC.

CDR3 in amino acids: CSVAIGQNYGYTF. The CDR3 bases are TGCAGCGTGGCGATAGGACAGAACTATGGCTACACCTTC. This sequence joins TRBV29-1 and TRBJ1-2; TRBD1 is a possible D gene (6 bases). The CDR3 has 13 residues. In germline, CDR1 is SQVTM, CDR2 ANQGSEA. Trimming shortened V by 6 bases and J by 2 bases, and 13 bases separated the two germline ends.

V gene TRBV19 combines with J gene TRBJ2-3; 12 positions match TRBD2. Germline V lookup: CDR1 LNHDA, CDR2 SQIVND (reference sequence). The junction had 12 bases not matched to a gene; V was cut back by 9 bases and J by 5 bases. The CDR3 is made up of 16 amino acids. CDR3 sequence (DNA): TGTGCCAGCGCTAGCGGGGGGGCGGCTCATGTAGATACGCAGTATTTT. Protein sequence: CASASGGAAHVDTQYF.

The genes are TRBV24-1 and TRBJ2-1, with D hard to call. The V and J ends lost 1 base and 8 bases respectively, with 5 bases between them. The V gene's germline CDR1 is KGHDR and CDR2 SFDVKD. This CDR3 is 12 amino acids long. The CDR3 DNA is TGTGCCACCAGTGATTTAGGCGATGAGCAGTTCTTC. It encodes CATSDLGDEQFF.

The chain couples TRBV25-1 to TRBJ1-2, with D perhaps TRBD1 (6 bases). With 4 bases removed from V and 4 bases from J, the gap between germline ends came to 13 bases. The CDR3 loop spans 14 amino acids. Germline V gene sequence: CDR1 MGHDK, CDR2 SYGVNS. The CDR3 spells CASSGGQRVYGYTF. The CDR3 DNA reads TGTGCCAGCAGTGGAGGACAGAGAGTCTATGGCTACACCTTC.

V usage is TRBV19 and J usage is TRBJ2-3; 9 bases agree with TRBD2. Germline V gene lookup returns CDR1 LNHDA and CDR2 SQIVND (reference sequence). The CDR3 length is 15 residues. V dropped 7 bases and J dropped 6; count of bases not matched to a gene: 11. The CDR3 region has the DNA TGTGCCAGTAAAGGCCTAGCGGGGAGCCCCGATACGCAGTATTTT. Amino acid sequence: CASKGLAGSPDTQYF.

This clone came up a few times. CDR3 in DNA: TGTGCCAGCAGCCCTCACTTTAGCCCATGGGATACGCAGTATTTT. Its protein product is CASSPHFSPWDTQYF. The chain employs TRBV9 and TRBJ2-3; D not resolved. CDR1 is SGDLS, CDR2 YYNGEE, per germline. V was shortened by 4 bases and J by 6 bases, with 18 bases between the two germline ends. The length of the CDR3 is 15 residues.

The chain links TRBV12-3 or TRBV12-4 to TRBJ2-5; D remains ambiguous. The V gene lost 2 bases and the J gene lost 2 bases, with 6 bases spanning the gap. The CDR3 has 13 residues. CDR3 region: CASSLIQQETQYF. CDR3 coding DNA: TGTGCCAGCAGTTTAATCCAGCAAGAGACCCAGTACTTC.

The CDR3, as DNA: TGTGCCAGCTCACGAGGGACTAGCGTTGTAGAGACCCAGTACTTC. It specifies CASSRGTSVVETQYF. The gene calls are TRBV18 and TRBJ2-5, with 10 bases that match TRBD2. CDR3 length: 15 residues. The V gene end was trimmed by 4 bases and the J gene end by 4 bases; junction bases not matched to a gene: 6. CDR1 is KGHSH, CDR2 LQKENI, per germline.

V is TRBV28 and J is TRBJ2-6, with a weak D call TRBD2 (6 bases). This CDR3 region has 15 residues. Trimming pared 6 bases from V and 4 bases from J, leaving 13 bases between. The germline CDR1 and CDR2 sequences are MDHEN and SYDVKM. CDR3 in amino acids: CASRARDTGANVLTF. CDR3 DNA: TGTGCCAGCAGGGCGCGGGATACCGGGGCCAACGTCCTGACTTTC.

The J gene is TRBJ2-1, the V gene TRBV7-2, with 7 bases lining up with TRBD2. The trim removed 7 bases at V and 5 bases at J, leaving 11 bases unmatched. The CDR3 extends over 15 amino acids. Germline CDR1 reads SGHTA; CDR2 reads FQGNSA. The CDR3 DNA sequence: TGTGCCAGCACCCTCGGGCAGCGGGGTAACAATGAGCAGTTCTTC. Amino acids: CASTLGQRGNNEQFF.

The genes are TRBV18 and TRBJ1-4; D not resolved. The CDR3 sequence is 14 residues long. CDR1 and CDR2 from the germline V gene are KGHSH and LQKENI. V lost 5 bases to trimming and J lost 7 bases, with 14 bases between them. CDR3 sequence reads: CASSSGSKGEKLFF. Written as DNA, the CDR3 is TGTGCCAGCTCATCGGGGTCGAAGGGTGAAAAACTGTTTTTT.

CDR3 coding DNA: TGTGCCTGGACTCCGTTGGGGCTCGCTGAAGCTTTCTTT. This encodes CAWTPLGLAEAFF. The chain is built from TRBV30 and TRBJ1-1, with D possibly being TRBD1 (5 bases). The CDR3 sequence is 13 residues long. The germline V gene encodes CDR1 GTSNPN and CDR2 SVGIG (reference sequence). V shed 4 bases and J shed 6 bases, with 15 bases lying between them.